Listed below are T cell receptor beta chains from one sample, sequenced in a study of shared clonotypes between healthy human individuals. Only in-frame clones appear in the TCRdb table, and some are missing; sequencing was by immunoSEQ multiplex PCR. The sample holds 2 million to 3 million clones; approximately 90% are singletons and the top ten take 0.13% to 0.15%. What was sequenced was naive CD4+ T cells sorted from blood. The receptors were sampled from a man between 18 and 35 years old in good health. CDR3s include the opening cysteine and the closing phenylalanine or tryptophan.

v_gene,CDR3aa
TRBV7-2,CASSLGGLAGFYEQFF
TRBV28,CASTTRRDSSYNEQFF
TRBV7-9,CASSLDLVSAGGAADTQYF
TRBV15,CATSRGQASSYNSPLHF
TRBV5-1,CASSTGTNEQFF
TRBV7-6,CASSRTGGGSYEQYF
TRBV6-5,CASRDGGETQYF
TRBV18,CASSPISANSNYGYTF
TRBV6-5,CASSPPGAPTYEQYF
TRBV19,CASSIFPGITNTEAFF
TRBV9,CASSVEGGNSPLHF
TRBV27,CASSLEGGNYEQYF
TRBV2,CASSNNEQFF